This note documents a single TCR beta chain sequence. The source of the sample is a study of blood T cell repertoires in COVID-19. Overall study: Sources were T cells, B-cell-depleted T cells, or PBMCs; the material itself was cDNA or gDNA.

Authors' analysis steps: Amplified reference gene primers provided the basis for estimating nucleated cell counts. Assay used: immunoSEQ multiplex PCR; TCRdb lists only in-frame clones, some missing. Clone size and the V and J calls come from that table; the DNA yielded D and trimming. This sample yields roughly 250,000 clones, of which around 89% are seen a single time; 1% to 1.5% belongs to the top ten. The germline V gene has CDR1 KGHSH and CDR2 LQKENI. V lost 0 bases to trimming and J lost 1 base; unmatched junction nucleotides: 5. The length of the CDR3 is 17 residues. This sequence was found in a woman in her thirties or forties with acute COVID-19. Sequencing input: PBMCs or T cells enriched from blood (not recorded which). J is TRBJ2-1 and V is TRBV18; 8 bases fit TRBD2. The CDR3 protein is CASSPPEVAGSYNEQFF. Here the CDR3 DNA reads TGTGCCAGCTCACCACCGGAGGTAGCGGGATCCTACAATGAGCAGTTCTTC.